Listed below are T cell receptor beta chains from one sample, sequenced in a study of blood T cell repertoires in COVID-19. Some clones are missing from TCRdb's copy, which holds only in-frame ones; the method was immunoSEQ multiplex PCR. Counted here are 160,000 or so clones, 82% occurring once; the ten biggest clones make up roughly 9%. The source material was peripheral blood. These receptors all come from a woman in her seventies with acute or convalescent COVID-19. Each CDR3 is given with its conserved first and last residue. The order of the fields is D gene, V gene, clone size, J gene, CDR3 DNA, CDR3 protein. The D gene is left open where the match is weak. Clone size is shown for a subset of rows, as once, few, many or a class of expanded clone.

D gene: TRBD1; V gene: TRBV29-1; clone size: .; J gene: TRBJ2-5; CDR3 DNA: TGCAGCGTGCCAGGGACAGGGATGGAGACCCAGTACTTC; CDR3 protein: CSVPGTGMETQYF
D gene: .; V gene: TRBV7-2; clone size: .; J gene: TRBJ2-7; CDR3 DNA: TGTGCCAGCAGCTTAGCCGCGGGTAACTACGAGCAGTACTTC; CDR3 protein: CASSLAAGNYEQYF
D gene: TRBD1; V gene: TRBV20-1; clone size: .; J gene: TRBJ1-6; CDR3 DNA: TGCAGTGCTAGTGCAGGGGGCTTTAATTCACCCCTCCACTTT; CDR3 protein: CSASAGGFNSPLHF
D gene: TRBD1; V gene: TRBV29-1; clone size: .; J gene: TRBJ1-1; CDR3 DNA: TGCAGCGCCGGAAGGACAGGGGAGAACACTGAAGCTTTCTTT; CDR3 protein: CSAGRTGENTEAFF
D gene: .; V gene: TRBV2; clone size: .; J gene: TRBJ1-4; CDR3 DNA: TGTGCCGGCGGAACCGCGCGTGAAAAACTGTTTTTT; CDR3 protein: CAGGTAREKLFF
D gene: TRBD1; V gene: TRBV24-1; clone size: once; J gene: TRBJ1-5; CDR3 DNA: TGTGCCACCAGTGATCCGGGACAGGGTCCAAATCAGCCCCAGCATTTT; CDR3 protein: CATSDPGQGPNQPQHF
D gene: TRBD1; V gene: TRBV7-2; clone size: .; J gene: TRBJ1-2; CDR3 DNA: TGTGCCAGCAGCAGACAGGGATATGGCTACACCTTC; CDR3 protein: CASSRQGYGYTF
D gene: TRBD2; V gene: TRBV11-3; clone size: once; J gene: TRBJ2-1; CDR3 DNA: TGTGCCAGCAGCTTAGGGCGGGAGCTTGAGCAGTTCTTC; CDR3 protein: CASSLGRELEQFF
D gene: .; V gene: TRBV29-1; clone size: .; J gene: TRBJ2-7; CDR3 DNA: TGCAGCGTTGCGAAGTGGCAGGGGCCTCCTAAAAACGAGCAGTACTTC; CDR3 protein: CSVAKWQGPPKNEQYF
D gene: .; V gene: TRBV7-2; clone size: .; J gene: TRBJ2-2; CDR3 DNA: TGTGCCAGCAGCTTAGGCCAGGGCGGATTCACCGGGGAGCTGTTTTTT; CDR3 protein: CASSLGQGGFTGELFF
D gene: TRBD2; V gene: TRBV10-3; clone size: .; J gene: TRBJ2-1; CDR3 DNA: TGTGCCATCAGGCTCGCGCGGGAGAATGAGCAGTTCTTC; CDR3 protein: CAIRLARENEQFF